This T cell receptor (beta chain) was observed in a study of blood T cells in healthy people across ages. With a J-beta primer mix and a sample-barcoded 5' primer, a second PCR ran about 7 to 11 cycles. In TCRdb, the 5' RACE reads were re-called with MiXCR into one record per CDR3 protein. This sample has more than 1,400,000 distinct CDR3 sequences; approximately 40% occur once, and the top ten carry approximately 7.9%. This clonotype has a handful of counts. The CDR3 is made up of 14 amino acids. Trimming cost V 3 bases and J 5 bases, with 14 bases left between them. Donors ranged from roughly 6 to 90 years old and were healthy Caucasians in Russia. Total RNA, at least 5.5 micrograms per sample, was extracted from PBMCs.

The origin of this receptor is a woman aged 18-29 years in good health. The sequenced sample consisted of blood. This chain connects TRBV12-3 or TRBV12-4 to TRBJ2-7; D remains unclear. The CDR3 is CASSFIGKVHEQYF. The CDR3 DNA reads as TGTGCCAGCAGTTTTATCGGAAAGGTCCACGAGCAGTACTTC.